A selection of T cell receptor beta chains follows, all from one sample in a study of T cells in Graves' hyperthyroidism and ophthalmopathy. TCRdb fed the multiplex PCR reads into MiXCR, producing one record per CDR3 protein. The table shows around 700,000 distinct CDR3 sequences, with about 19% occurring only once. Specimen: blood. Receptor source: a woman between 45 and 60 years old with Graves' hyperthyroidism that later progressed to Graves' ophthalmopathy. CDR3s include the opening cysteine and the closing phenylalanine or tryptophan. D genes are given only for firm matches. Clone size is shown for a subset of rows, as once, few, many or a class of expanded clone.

CASSLISRLGGGETQYF	TGTGCCAGCAGCTTAATAAGTCGGCTGGGGGGAGGGGAGACCCAGTACTTC	TRBD2	TRBJ2-5	TRBV7-2	few
CASSVDSQPRGEKDYEQYF	TGTGCCAGCAGCGTAGATTCACAGCCGCGTGGTGAGAAGGACTACGAGCAGTACTTC	-	TRBJ2-7	TRBV9	-
CASSVVTGGAGYTF	TGTGCCAGCAGCGTAGTGACAGGGGGCGCTGGCTACACCTTC	TRBD1	TRBJ1-2	TRBV9	-
CASSRSLPGEKLFF	TGTGCCAGCAGCCGAAGTCTCCCGGGGGAAAAACTGTTTTTT	-	TRBJ1-4	TRBV12-3/TRBV12-4	many
CSARTPGDTGELFF	TGCAGTGCTCGGACGCCGGGTGACACCGGGGAGCTGTTTTTT	-	TRBJ2-2	TRBV20-1	many
CAGQEAWRNTEAFF	TGTGCCGGGCAAGAGGCGTGGAGGAACACTGAAGCTTTCTTT	-	TRBJ1-1	TRBV2	many
CSAEQQGSARDTIRGYGYTF	TGCAGTGCTGAGCAACAGGGTTCCGCCAGGGATACGATACGGGGGTATGGCTACACCTTC	-	TRBJ1-2	TRBV20-1	-
CASSARGLAGIDEQFF	TGTGCTAGCAGCGCTCGAGGACTAGCGGGAATCGATGAGCAGTTCTTC	TRBD2	TRBJ2-1	TRBV7-7	few
CASRGGYGANTEAFF	TGTGCCAGTAGGGGGGGTTACGGTGCGAACACTGAAGCTTTCTTT	-	TRBJ1-1	TRBV19	-
CASSERGVTYNEQFF	TGTGCCAGCAGTGAGCGGGGGGTTACGTACAATGAGCAGTTCTTC	TRBD2	TRBJ2-1	TRBV2	many
CASSDPGFHTEAFF	TGTGCCAGTAGTGACCCAGGGTTTCACACTGAAGCTTTCTTT	-	TRBJ1-1	TRBV19	few
CASSFPYSPLHF	TGTGCCAGCAGCTTCCCATATTCACCCCTCCACTTT	-	TRBJ1-6	TRBV11-2	many
CASSVAGTGVLDEQFF	TGTGCCAGCAGCGTAGCCGGGACAGGGGTTTTGGATGAGCAGTTCTTC	TRBD1	TRBJ2-1	TRBV9	few
CASRGRGTDTQYF	TGTGCCAGCAGAGGGCGGGGCACAGATACGCAGTATTTT	-	TRBJ2-3	TRBV2	many
CASSYRGGAYNEQFF	TGTGCCAGCAGCTACCGGGGGGGGGCCTACAATGAGCAGTTCTTC	TRBD2	TRBJ2-1	TRBV11-2	-
CASSTGRYNEKLFF	TGTGCCAGCAGCACGGGACGGTATAATGAAAAACTGTTTTTT	-	TRBJ1-4	TRBV5-6	few
CASSRKSTGGNTDTQYF	TGTGCCAGCAGCCGAAAGAGCACAGGGGGAAACACAGATACGCAGTATTTT	TRBD1	TRBJ2-3	TRBV11-1	-
CASSRGTASTDTQYF	TGTGCCAGCAGTCGCGGGACAGCTAGCACAGATACGCAGTATTTT	-	TRBJ2-3	TRBV3-1	many
CASSHPPGTGHTEAFF	TGTGCCAGCAGCCACCCCCCCGGGACAGGCCACACTGAAGCTTTCTTT	TRBD1	TRBJ1-1	TRBV11-2	-
CSASEAGDGELFF	TGCAGTGCTAGCGAGGCGGGCGACGGGGAGCTGTTTTTT	-	TRBJ2-2	TRBV20-1	few
CASRQAFRTAQEAFF	TGTGCCAGCAGGCAAGCCTTCAGGACAGCACAAGAAGCTTTCTTT	-	TRBJ1-1	TRBV11-2	many
CASSLFAGPAYEQYF	TGTGCCAGCAGTTTATTCGCGGGACCAGCCTACGAGCAGTACTTC	-	TRBJ2-7	TRBV28	-
CASSLGPFPSYEQYF	TGTGCCAGCAGTTTAGGCCCTTTCCCCTCCTACGAGCAGTACTTC	-	TRBJ2-7	TRBV12-3/TRBV12-4	many
CASSQQGASNTGELFF	TGCGCCAGCAGCCAACAGGGGGCTTCGAACACCGGGGAGCTGTTTTTT	TRBD1	TRBJ2-2	TRBV5-1	-
CASSLSSSGTYEQYF	TGTGCCAGCAGTTTATCGTCTAGCGGGACCTACGAGCAGTACTTC	TRBD2	TRBJ2-7	TRBV27	-
CASSQGTGRSYNSPLHF	TGTGCCAGCAGCCAAGGGACAGGGCGCTCCTATAATTCACCCCTCCACTTT	TRBD1	TRBJ1-6	TRBV3-1	-